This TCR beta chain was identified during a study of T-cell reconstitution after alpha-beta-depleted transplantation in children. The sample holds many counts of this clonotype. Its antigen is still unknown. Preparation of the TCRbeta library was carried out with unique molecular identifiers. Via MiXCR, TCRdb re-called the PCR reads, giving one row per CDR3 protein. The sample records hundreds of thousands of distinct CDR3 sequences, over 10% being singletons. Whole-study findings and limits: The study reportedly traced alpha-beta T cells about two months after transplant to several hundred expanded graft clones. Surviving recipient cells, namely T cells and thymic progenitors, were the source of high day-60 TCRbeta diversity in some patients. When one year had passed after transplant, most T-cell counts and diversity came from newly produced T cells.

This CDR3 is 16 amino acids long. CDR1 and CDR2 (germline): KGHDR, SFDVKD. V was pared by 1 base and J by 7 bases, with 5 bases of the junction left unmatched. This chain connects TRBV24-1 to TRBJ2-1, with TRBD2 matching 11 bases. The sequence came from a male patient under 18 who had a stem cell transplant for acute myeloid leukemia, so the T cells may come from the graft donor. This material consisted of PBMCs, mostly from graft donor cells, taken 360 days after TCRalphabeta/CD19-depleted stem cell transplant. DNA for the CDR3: TGTGCCACCAGTGATTTTTCGGCTAGCGGGGGGAATGAGCAGTTCTTC. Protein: CATSDFSASGGNEQFF.